One sample yielded the 17 T cell receptor beta chains listed below, sequenced in a study of tumor-infiltrating lymphocytes in primary liver carcinoma. The authors made TCR beta cDNA from about 500 ng total RNA with a constant-region primer. A slightly modified ARM-PCR protocol with three nested multiplex PCR rounds produced these TCR beta libraries. The opening two PCR rounds, roughly 11 cycles each, paired TRBV1-TRBV30 forward primers with a C-beta reverse primer. TCRdb reprocessed the multiplex PCR reads via MiXCR and lists one record per CDR3 protein. The data show some 180,000 distinct CDR3 sequences, with over 45% seen just once and around 74% held by the top ten. Both blood RNA, taken from unsorted whole blood, and germline DNA were extracted. Sequenced input: peripheral blood. Receptors were obtained from a man aged 40-49 years with primary liver carcinoma and hepatitis B virus infection.

As for this clonotype: Sequence at one end of the junction differs from germline and may be a read error. The CDR3 sequence is CASSALTRGRGETFF. The CDR3 coding sequence is TGTGCCAGCAGCGCCCTGACACGGGGAAGGGGTGAAACTTTCTTT. The chain joins TRBV5-4 to TRBJ1-1; maybe TRBD1 (5 bases). Germline V gene sequence: CDR1 SGHNT, CDR2 YYREEE (reference sequence). The CDR3 contains 15 residues.

V and J are TRBV12-3 or TRBV12-4 and TRBJ2-7; no clear D. Trimming left V 6 bases short and J 9 bases short, with 15 bases between. CDR3 size: 12 residues. CDR3 in amino acids: CASSPDPFGQYF. The CDR3 DNA reads TGTGCCAGCAGCCCAGACCCGTTCGGGCAGTACTTC.

The V gene is TRBV6-1, the J gene TRBJ1-3; D unresolved. Trimming removed 6 bases at V and 0 bases at J, with 9 bases between. The CDR3 extends over 14 amino acids. Germline CDR1 is MNHNS and CDR2 is SASEGT. CDR3 bases: TGTGCCAGCAGGCTAGAATTCTCTGGAAACACCATATATTTT. Protein sequence: CASRLEFSGNTIYF.

This clonotype was counted a few times. CDR3 residues: CASSFEELFF. CDR3 sequence (DNA): TGTGCCAGCAGCTTTGAGGAGCTGTTTTTT. V gene TRBV7-9 combines with J gene TRBJ2-2; D unresolved. The CDR3 contains 10 residues. CDR1 and CDR2 (germline): SEHNR, FQNEAQ (reference sequence). The ends were cut back, 3 bases at V and 10 bases at J, with 3 bases in the middle.

The chain carries TRBV7-9 and TRBJ2-7; D remains ambiguous. Germline-derived CDR1 and CDR2 are SEHNR and FQNEAQ (reference sequence). The CDR3 contains 15 residues. Trimming took 3 bases from V and 2 from J, leaving 14 bases between them. The CDR3 here is CASSLSTPGPYEQYF. In nucleotides, the CDR3 is TGTGCCAGCAGCTTGTCCACACCTGGACCCTACGAGCAGTACTTC.

This clonotype has more than one count but fewer than ten. The V gene is TRBV29-1, the J gene TRBJ2-7; TRBD1 or TRBD2 may be the D gene (6 bases each). Trimming took off 1 base at V and 6 bases at J, with 13 bases between the two ends. The CDR3 runs 13 residues. Germline assignment: CDR1 SQVTM and CDR2 ANQGSEA. CDR3 sequence (DNA): TGCAGCGTTGAAGGGGGGGCGCTGCTCGAGCAGTACTTC. Encoded protein: CSVEGGALLEQYF.

This chain links TRBV6-1 with TRBJ2-1; 7 bases fit TRBD2. The germline V gene has CDR1 MNHNS and CDR2 SASEGT. J was trimmed by 8 bases and V by 9 bases; bases with no gene match: 16. This CDR3 is built from 15 residues. CDR3 coding DNA: TGTGCCAGTAGTAGTAGGACAAGACTAGCTGATGAGCAGTTCTTC. Its translation is CASSSRTRLADEQFF.

A note on this clonotype: Possible read error: a much larger clone is one base away. The rearrangement uses TRBV11-2 and TRBJ2-3, with 10 bases matching TRBD2. CDR3 length: 16 residues. Germline CDR1 reads SGHAT; CDR2 reads FQNNGV. The CDR3 DNA reads as TGTGCCAACAGCTTAGGTGGGACTAGCGCCACAGATACGCAGTATTTT. Amino acid sequence: CANSLGGTSATDTQYF. Together with reference TRBV11-2 and TRBJ2-3, the CDR3 gives the full variable domain: EAGVAQSPRYKIIEKRQSVAFWCNPISGHATLYWYQQILGQGPKLLIQFQNNGVVDDSQLPKDRFSAERLKGVDSTLKIQPAKLEDSAVYLCANSLGGTSATDTQYFGPGTRLTVL.

This chain uses TRBV29-1 with TRBJ1-1; the match to TRBD1 covers 11 bases. Germline lookup yields CDR1 SQVTM and CDR2 ANQGSEA. This CDR3 is built from 11 residues. The CDR3 DNA sequence: TGCAGTACAAAAGGACAGGGGGCATACTTCTTT. As protein: CSTKGQGAYFF.

This clonotype was counted only a few times. This may come from a read error, since a much larger clone is one base off. Lacking the conserved final phenylalanine or tryptophan, this CDR3 likely reflects a read error. The chain combines TRBV11-1 with TRBJ1-1, with D tentatively TRBD1 (5 bases). V lost 7 bases to trimming and J lost 5 bases, with 20 bases between them. This CDR3 has 15 residues. Germline V CDR1 and CDR2: SGHAT, FQDESV (reference sequence). CDR3 DNA sequence: TGTGCCAGCACCCCACGGGGAGGGGTTGGAACTGAAGCTTTCTCT. Protein: CASTPRGGVGTEAFS.

The DNA for the CDR3 is TGTGCCAGCAGCTGCACTAGCGGGTGCACAGATACGCAGTATTTT. It codes for CASSCTSGCTDTQYF. V usage is TRBV11-2 and J usage is TRBJ2-3, with TRBD2 identical over 9 bases. The junction had 3 bases not matched to a gene; V was cut back by 4 bases and J by 1 base. The CDR3 is 15 residues long. Germline V gene lookup returns CDR1 SGHAT and CDR2 FQNNGV.

This clonotype was counted a few times. The chain employs TRBV7-8 and TRBJ2-2; TRBD2 agrees at 9 bases. The junction had 4 bases not matched to a gene; V was cut back by 6 bases and J by 2 bases. This CDR3 contains 15 residues. Per the germline V gene, CDR1 is SGHVS and CDR2 is FQNEAQ. In DNA form, the CDR3 reads TGTGCCAGCAGACTAGCGGGCACCAACACCGGGGAGCTGTTTTTT. Its protein product is CASRLAGTNTGELFF.

In its sample, this clonotype was seen many times. The V gene is TRBV6-5, the J gene TRBJ1-1; 7 positions match TRBD1. The junction had 5 bases not matched to a gene; V was cut back by 4 bases and J by 0 bases. Germline values: CDR1 MNHEY, CDR2 SVGAGI. CDR3 length: 15 residues. CDR3: CASSSYRGLNTEAFF. In DNA form, the CDR3 reads TGTGCCAGCAGTTCGTACAGGGGTCTGAACACTGAAGCTTTCTTT.

The V call is TRBV5-1, the J call TRBJ2-5; perhaps TRBD2 as D (5 bases). Germline assignment: CDR1 SGHRS and CDR2 YFSETQ. V was shortened by 4 bases and J by 4 bases, with 8 bases between the two germline ends. CDR3 length equals 12 residues. CDR3 DNA: TGCGCCAGCAGCCTGGAGGCAGAGACCCAGTACTTC. It is translated as CASSLEAETQYF.

This chain connects TRBV29-1 to TRBJ1-4; D unclear. Germline V lookup: CDR1 SQVTM, CDR2 ANQGSEA. The CDR3 sequence is 13 residues long. The CDR3 DNA follows: TGCAACGTGCGAAGGACGGCTAATGAAAAACTGTTTTTT. This encodes CNVRRTANEKLFF.

A word on this clonotype: A read error may account for a junction end that differs from germline. The chain recombines TRBV11-2 with TRBJ2-1; D may be TRBD2 (5 bases). CDR3 length equals 14 residues. Germline V gene data show CDR1 as SGHAT and CDR2 as FQNNGV. As DNA, the CDR3 is TGTACCAGCAGCACGGGGTTCTCCTACAATGAACAGTTCTTC. Its protein product is CTSSTGFSYNEQFF.

The DNA of the CDR3 is TGTGCCAGCAGCCCCGACTGGGTCTACGAGCAGTACTTC. It specifies CASSPDWVYEQYF. The chain employs TRBV6-2 or TRBV6-3 and TRBJ2-7; no reliable D call. Germline CDR1 reads MNHEY; CDR2 reads SVGEGT. The V and J ends lost 6 bases and 3 bases respectively, with 12 bases between them. The CDR3 consists of 13 residues.